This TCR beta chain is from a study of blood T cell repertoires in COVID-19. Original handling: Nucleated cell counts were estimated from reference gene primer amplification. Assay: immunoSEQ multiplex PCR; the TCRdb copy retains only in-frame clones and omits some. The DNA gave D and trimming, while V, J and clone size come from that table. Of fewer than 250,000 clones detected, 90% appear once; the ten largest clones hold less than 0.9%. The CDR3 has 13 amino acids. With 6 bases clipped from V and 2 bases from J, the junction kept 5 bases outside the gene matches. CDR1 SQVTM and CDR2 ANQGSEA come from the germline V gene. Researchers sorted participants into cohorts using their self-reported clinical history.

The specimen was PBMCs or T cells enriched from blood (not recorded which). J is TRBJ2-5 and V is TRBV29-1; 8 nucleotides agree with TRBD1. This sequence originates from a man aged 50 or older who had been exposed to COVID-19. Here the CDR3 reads CSVGQGGQETQYF. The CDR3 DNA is TGCAGCGTCGGACAGGGAGGACAAGAGACCCAGTACTTC.